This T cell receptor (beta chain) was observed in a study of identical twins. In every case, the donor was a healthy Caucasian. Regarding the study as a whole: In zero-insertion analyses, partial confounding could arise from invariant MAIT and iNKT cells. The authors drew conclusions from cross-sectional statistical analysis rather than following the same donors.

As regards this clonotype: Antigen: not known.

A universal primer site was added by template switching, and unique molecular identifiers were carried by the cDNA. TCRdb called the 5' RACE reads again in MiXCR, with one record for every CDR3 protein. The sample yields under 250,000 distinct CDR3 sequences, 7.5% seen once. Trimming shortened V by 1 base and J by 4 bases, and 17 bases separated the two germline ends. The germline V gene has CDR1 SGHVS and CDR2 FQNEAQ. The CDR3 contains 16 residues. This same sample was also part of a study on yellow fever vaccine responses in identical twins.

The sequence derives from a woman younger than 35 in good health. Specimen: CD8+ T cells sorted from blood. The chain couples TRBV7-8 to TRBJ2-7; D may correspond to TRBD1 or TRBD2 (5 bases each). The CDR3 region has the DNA TGTGCCAGCAGCTTAGAGTCGATGGGGGTGAAGTACGAGCAGTACTTC. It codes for CASSLESMGVKYEQYF.